The 18 T cell receptor beta chains reported below all come from one sample, sequenced in a study of regulatory T cells in long-lasting Graves disease. Regarding time point: newly diagnosed GD, antithyroid drugs for less than 3 months. The authors made the TCR library using RNA they extracted from PBMCs. Building of the TCR beta libraries involved iRepertoire HTBI primers and Arm-PCR of CDR3 regions. TCRdb recomputed calls from the multiplex PCR reads with MiXCR, one row per CDR3 protein. The repertoire holds fewer than 550,000 distinct CDR3 sequences, with 16% as singletons. Another study also made use of these data, one on T cells in Graves' hyperthyroidism and ophthalmopathy.

Specimen: peripheral blood mononuclear cells (PBMCs), collected at new diagnosis, from a patient treated with antithyroid drugs. These receptors were collected from a woman between 18 and 29 years old with Graves disease.

This clonotype was detected a few times. The chain couples TRBV12-3 or TRBV12-4 to TRBJ1-2; D is ambiguous. The V end lost 5 bases, the J end lost 10 bases, and 11 bases lay between the germline ends. This CDR3 has 11 amino acids. This chain's CDR3 is CASSLGVDYTF. CDR3 sequence (DNA): TGTGCCAGCAGTCTCGGGGTGGACTACACCTTC.

This clonotype occurred a few times. The V gene is TRBV6-1, the J gene TRBJ1-2, with D unresolved. V lost 4 bases and J lost 7, with 13 bases in between. Germline V CDR1 and CDR2: MNHNS, SASEGT. The CDR3 is made up of 13 amino acids. DNA of the CDR3: TGTGCCAGCAGTGTCTCTCCGGGGATTGGCTACACCTTC. This encodes CASSVSPGIGYTF.

The table lists this clonotype with many counts. This sequence joins TRBV2 and TRBJ1-1; tentatively, D is TRBD1 (5 bases). Trimming stripped 6 bases from V and 7 bases from J, with 15 bases between. The V gene's germline CDR1 is SNHLY and CDR2 FYNNEI. The CDR3 contains 13 residues. Written as DNA, the CDR3 is TGTGCCAGCAGCAATCTGGGGGGGAATGAAGCTTTCTTT. Translated, it gives CASSNLGGNEAFF.

Concerning this clonotype itself: A read error may explain this, as a much larger clone is one base away. The rearrangement uses TRBV2 and TRBJ2-5; possible D gene TRBD1, 6 bases. CDR3 size: 17 residues. Between the trimmed V and J ends, which lost 8 bases and 2 bases, there was a span of 24 bases. Germline V gene lookup returns CDR1 SNHLY and CDR2 FYNNEI. CDR3 region: CASGTPPRKGDQETQYF. The CDR3 DNA follows: TGTGCCAGCGGAACGCCCCCGCGGAAGGGGGATCAAGAGACCCAGTACTTC.

The sample holds a few counts of this clonotype. V gene TRBV6-1 combines with J gene TRBJ1-1; D is perhaps TRBD1 (5 bases). Germline CDR1 and CDR2: MNHNS and SASEGT. The germline V and J ends were trimmed by 0 bases and 7 bases, with 6 bases remaining between them. The CDR3 extends over 12 amino acids. The CDR3 loop is CASSEARGEAFF. CDR3 DNA sequence: TGTGCCAGCAGTGAAGCGAGGGGTGAAGCTTTCTTT.

This clonotype was detected only a few times. This sequence joins TRBV9 and TRBJ1-3; TRBD1 agrees at 7 bases. Trimming took 2 bases from V and 7 from J; bases not matched to a gene: 12. There are 16 residues in the CDR3. The germline V gene has CDR1 SGDLS and CDR2 YYNGEE. Here the CDR3 reads CASSVFDNRGSNTIYF. CDR3 sequence (DNA): TGTGCCAGCAGCGTGTTCGACAACAGGGGATCTAACACCATATATTTT. The whole variable domain, remainder taken from reference TRBV9 and TRBJ1-3, is DSGVTQTPKHLITATGQRVTLRCSPRSGDLSVYWYQQSLDQGLQFLIQYYNGEERAKGNILERFSAQQFPDLHSELNLSSLELGDSALYFCASSVFDNRGSNTIYFGEGSWLTVV.

This clonotype has a count of ten or more. The chain is built from TRBV12-3 or TRBV12-4 and TRBJ2-5; TRBD1 matches at 7 bases. The V gene end was trimmed by 6 bases and the J gene end by 7 bases; junction bases not matched to a gene: 8. The CDR3 contains 13 residues. The CDR3 sequence: CASSQGTVGTQYF. The CDR3 DNA reads TGTGCCAGCAGCCAAGGGACAGTGGGGACCCAGTACTTC.

This clonotype was detected many times. The chain has TRBV5-1 and TRBJ2-7; the match to TRBD1 covers 8 bases. Per the germline V gene, CDR1 is SGHRS and CDR2 is YFSETQ. Trimming at V came to 1 base and at J to 2 bases, leaving 5 bases not matched to a gene. The CDR3 loop spans 15 amino acids. The CDR3 sequence is CASSLQGQATYEQYF. CDR3 nucleotide sequence: TGCGCCAGCAGCTTGCAGGGACAGGCGACCTACGAGCAGTACTTC.

This clonotype has a count of ten or more. A much larger clone lies a single base off, so this may be a read error. J is TRBJ2-3 and V is TRBV7-2; no definite D call. CDR3 length equals 12 residues. The V gene's germline CDR1 is SGHTA and CDR2 FQGNSA. Trimming cost V 5 bases and J 2 bases, with 5 bases left between them. CDR3 region: CASSAYTDTQYF. DNA for the CDR3: TGTGCCAGCAGCGCTTACACAGATACGCAGTATTTT.

The sample holds many counts of this clonotype. The V call is TRBV12-3 or TRBV12-4, the J call TRBJ2-4; TRBD2 matches 16 bases. V was clipped by 6 bases and J by 9 bases; unmatched bases: 11. The CDR3 runs to 17 residues. The CDR3 DNA sequence: TGTGCCAGCAGCCCGGGACTAGCGGGAGGGCTGTGGCGCATTCAGTACTTC. Translating it yields CASSPGLAGGLWRIQYF.

This chain links TRBV6-1 with TRBJ1-2; maybe TRBD1 (6 bases). The ends were cut back, 6 bases at V and 5 bases at J, with 13 bases in the middle. The CDR3 runs 13 residues. Germline V lookup: CDR1 MNHNS, CDR2 SASEGT. The CDR3 DNA sequence: TGTGCCAGCAGCCGCGGACAGAAGTATGGCTACACCTTC. Protein sequence: CASSRGQKYGYTF.

Comments on this clonotype: No conserved phenylalanine or tryptophan ends this CDR3, so it is likely a read error. CDR3 coding DNA: TGTGCCAGTACCCTCCACGGGAGGGCAGATACGCAGTATTCT. It is translated as CASTLHGRADTQYS. The chain has TRBV19 and TRBJ2-3; 8 bases fit TRBD2. Losses at the gene ends were 7 bases for V and 4 bases for J; bases not matched to a gene: 7. Germline V CDR1 and CDR2: LNHDA, SQIVND (reference sequence). The CDR3 has 14 residues.

This clonotype has a handful of counts. CDR3 coding DNA: TGTGCCAGCAGCTTAGAGGTTCCGGGGAACGGCTACACCTTC. This codes for CASSLEVPGNGYTF. The J gene is TRBJ1-2, the V gene TRBV7-9; D is unclear. This CDR3 spans 14 amino acids. CDR1 and CDR2 from the germline V gene are SEHNR and FQNEAQ (reference sequence). V dropped 1 base and J dropped 8 bases, with 14 bases sitting between them. The full variable domain, with the rest looked up from reference TRBV7-9 and TRBJ1-2, is DTGVSQNPRHKITKRGQNVTFRCDPISEHNRLYWYRQTLGQGPEFLTYFQNEAQLEKSRLLSDRFSAERPKGSFSTLEIQRTEQGDSAMYLCASSLEVPGNGYTFGSGTRLTVV.

The chain is built from TRBV27 and TRBJ1-1, with 9 bases fitting TRBD1. CDR1 is MNHEY, CDR2 SMNVEV, per germline (reference sequence). With 8 bases clipped from V and 4 bases from J, the junction kept 14 bases outside the gene matches. The length of the CDR3 is 16 residues. The CDR3 DNA reads as TGTGCCAGCTCTCAACCGGGACAGGGATCGGGCACTGAAGCTTTCTTT. The encoded protein is CASSQPGQGSGTEAFF.

This clonotype was recorded at least ten times. The chain is built from TRBV7-2 and TRBJ2-1, with a weak D call TRBD2 (6 bases). This CDR3 contains 15 residues. V lost 0 bases to trimming and J lost 2 bases, with 8 bases between them. The germline gives CDR1 SGHTA, CDR2 FQGNSA. The CDR3 sequence: CASSLAGRPYNEQFF. CDR3 sequence (DNA): TGTGCCAGCAGCTTAGCCGGGAGACCCTACAATGAGCAGTTCTTC.

The chain combines TRBV5-4 with TRBJ2-2; 9 bases fit TRBD1. Germline trimming cut 9 bases from V and 3 bases from J; bases unmatched to any gene: 6. Germline-derived CDR1 and CDR2 are SGHNT and YYREEE (reference sequence). The CDR3 spans 14 residues. The CDR3 loop reads CAIPTGGDTGELFF. CDR3 nucleotides: TGTGCCATCCCGACAGGGGGAGACACCGGGGAGCTGTTTTTT.

This clonotype was seen only a few times. The chain combines TRBV5-6 with TRBJ2-7, with 9 positions matching TRBD1. Germline CDR1 and CDR2: SGHDT and YYEEEE. The CDR3 is 16 amino acids. With V trimmed by 6 bases and J by 6 bases, 16 bases remained unmatched. The CDR3 nucleotides read TGTGCCAGCAAAAAAATCGCTGGGACAGGGCCCCGCGAGCAGTACTTC. Encoded protein: CASKKIAGTGPREQYF.

V is TRBV5-1 and J is TRBJ1-1; D unclear. This CDR3 has 16 amino acids. CDR1 is SGHRS and CDR2 is YFSETQ in the germline V gene. The V and J ends lost 1 base and 1 base respectively, with 14 bases between them. CDR3 coding DNA: TGCGCCAGCAGCTTGAGATCTGGGAGAGAGAACACTGAAGCTTTCTTT. Translating gives CASSLRSGRENTEAFF.